Each of the 21 T cell receptor beta chains below was sequenced from the same sample in a study of control samples from healthy donors and cancer patients. Profiling relied on immunoSEQ multiplex PCR, and the TCRdb table lists in-frame clones only, not all of them. This table has about 20,000 clones, about 89% appearing once. The sample consisted of PBMCs. The source is a man in his fifties or sixties with head and neck cancer.

The rearrangement links TRBV20-1 to TRBJ2-1, with D unresolved. Trimming removed 0 bases at V and 6 bases at J, with 3 bases between. Per germline, CDR1 DFQATT and CDR2 SNEGSKA (reference sequence). This CDR3 has 11 amino acids. The chain's CDR3 is CSAREVNEQFF. CDR3 DNA: TGCAGTGCTAGAGAGGTCAATGAGCAGTTCTTC.

Notes on this clone: One end of the junction does not line up with germline, which may come from a read error. V usage is TRBV3-1 (or the pseudogene TRBV3-2) and J usage is TRBJ2-3; D call uncertain. There are 14 residues in the CDR3. Germline CDR1 LGHDT, CDR2 YNNKEL (reference sequence). CDR3 protein: CASSQDRVTDAQYF. The DNA of the CDR3 is TGTGCCAGCAGCCAAGATAGGGTTACAGATGCGCAGTATTTT.

The V and J genes are TRBV29-1 and TRBJ1-5; unclear D gene. Trimming shortened V by 7 bases and J by 3 bases, and 13 bases separated the two germline ends. The CDR3 covers 13 residues. Germline loops: CDR1 SQVTM, CDR2 ANQGSEA. The CDR3 spells CSAIERSNQPQHF. In DNA form, the CDR3 reads TGCAGCGCTATAGAGCGGTCCAATCAGCCCCAGCATTTT.

This chain uses TRBV19 with TRBJ2-2; D is uncertain. The CDR3 contains 14 residues. V was trimmed by 7 bases and J by 5 bases, leaving 14 bases between them. The V gene's germline CDR1 is LNHDA and CDR2 SQIVND (reference sequence). The CDR3: CASMQDTWTGELFF. The CDR3 bases are TGTGCCAGTATGCAGGATACTTGGACCGGGGAGCTGTTTTTT.

V usage is TRBV19 and J usage is TRBJ1-6, with TRBD1 identical over 8 bases. Germline V gene lookup returns CDR1 LNHDA and CDR2 SQIVND (reference sequence). J lost 0 bases, V lost 3 bases, and 4 bases had no gene match. The CDR3 extends over 17 amino acids. The CDR3 region has the DNA TGTGCCAGTAGTATCGCCACAGGGGGCTCCTATAATTCACCCCTCCACTTT. It codes for CASSIATGGSYNSPLHF.

The J gene is TRBJ2-2, the V gene TRBV29-1, with D maybe TRBD1 (6 bases). The CDR3 is 13 amino acids. The ends were cut back, 4 bases at V and 5 bases at J, with 11 bases in the middle. The germline V gene has CDR1 SQVTM and CDR2 ANQGSEA. CDR3 DNA: TGCAGCGTTGTAGGGGGACGGACCGGGGAGCTGTTTTTT. This encodes CSVVGGRTGELFF.

J is TRBJ2-1 and V is TRBV24-1; 8 nucleotides line up with TRBD1. V lost 7 bases and J lost 6; bases outside the gene matches: 4. Germline values: CDR1 KGHDR, CDR2 SFDVKD. The CDR3 covers 13 residues. The CDR3, as DNA: TGTGCCACCAGGGGGACAGGTGCCAATGAGCAGTTCTTC. Amino acid sequence: CATRGTGANEQFF.

This clone showed up just once. The chain employs TRBV2 and TRBJ2-2, with D perhaps being TRBD1 or TRBD2 (5 bases each). Germline assignment: CDR1 SNHLY and CDR2 FYNNEI. This CDR3 has 13 amino acids. V shed 7 bases and J shed 6 bases, with 12 bases lying between them. CDR3 sequence: CASKGTEAGELFF. The CDR3 DNA is TGTGCCAGCAAGGGGACCGAGGCCGGGGAGCTGTTTTTT. Together with reference TRBV2 and TRBJ2-2, the CDR3 gives the full variable domain: EPEVTQTPSHQVTQMGQEVILRCVPISNHLYFYWYRQILGQKVEFLVSFYNNEISEKSEIFDDQFSVERPDGSNFTLKIRSTKLEDSAMYFCASKGTEAGELFFGEGSRLTVL.

The chain combines TRBV5-6 with TRBJ1-6, with D unresolved. Germline values: CDR1 SGHDT, CDR2 YYEEEE. There are 14 residues in the CDR3. V lost 0 bases and J lost 7, with 8 bases in between. The DNA for the CDR3 is TGTGCCAGCAGCTTGGGACAAAAAAATTCACCCCTCCACTTT. Its protein is CASSLGQKNSPLHF.

The chain joins TRBV6-1 to TRBJ1-1; D not resolved. Per the germline V gene, CDR1 is MNHNS and CDR2 is SASEGT. The V gene lost 2 bases and the J gene lost 4 bases, with 8 bases spanning the gap. The CDR3 spans 13 residues. CDR3 DNA sequence: TGTGCCAGCAGTGAAACCCATGGCACTGAAGCTTTCTTT. It is translated as CASSETHGTEAFF.

The chain combines TRBV11-2 with TRBJ2-5; 12 nucleotides agree with TRBD2. The trim removed 6 bases at V and 5 bases at J, leaving 7 bases unmatched. CDR3 size: 15 residues. Germline loops: CDR1 SGHAT, CDR2 FQNNGV. CDR3 bases: TGTGCCAGCAGTGTTCTAGCGGGGGGGCCGGAGACCCAGTACTTC. Amino acid sequence: CASSVLAGGPETQYF.

This clone was observed a single time. The V and J genes are TRBV14 and TRBJ2-7, with TRBD1 as a possible D gene (6 bases). This CDR3 is built from 16 residues. Trimming pared 0 bases from V and 1 base from J, leaving 13 bases between. Looked up from germline, CDR1 is SGHDN and CDR2 is FVKESK. The CDR3 here is CASSQDALDRSYEQYF. The CDR3 DNA reads as TGTGCCAGCAGCCAAGATGCTCTCGACAGGTCCTACGAGCAGTACTTC.

CDR3 coding DNA: TGTGCCAGCAGCGGGACTAGAGCGAACACCGGGGAGCTGTTTTTT. Amino acid sequence: CASSGTRANTGELFF. The gene calls are TRBV7-2 and TRBJ2-2; 8 bases are shared with TRBD2. Per germline, CDR1 SGHTA and CDR2 FQGNSA. V lost 5 bases to trimming and J lost 0 bases; unmatched junction nucleotides: 2. The CDR3 runs 15 residues.

The rearrangement joins TRBV4-1 to TRBJ2-7; 7 bases match TRBD1. This CDR3 comprises 14 residues. The germline V gene has CDR1 MGHRA and CDR2 YSYEKL. The junction had 7 bases not matched to a gene; V was cut back by 2 bases and J by 6 bases. The CDR3: CASSQTTGSSEQYF. The DNA of the CDR3 is TGCGCCAGCAGCCAAACGACAGGGTCCAGCGAGCAGTACTTC.

The genes are TRBV5-1 and TRBJ1-3; unclear D gene. This CDR3 has 16 residues. CDR1 is SGHRS, CDR2 YFSETQ, per germline. Trimming took 0 bases from V and 0 from J, leaving 10 bases between them. The CDR3 region is CASSLEQSSSGNTIYF. CDR3 bases: TGCGCCAGCAGCTTGGAACAGTCGAGCTCTGGAAACACCATATATTTT.

The rearrangement joins TRBV5-1 to TRBJ1-5, with D unresolved. CDR3 length: 15 amino acids. V was trimmed by 0 bases and J by 4 bases, leaving 11 bases between them. Germline CDR1 reads SGHRS; CDR2 reads YFSETQ. The CDR3 DNA is TGCGCCAGCAGCTTGGAAGGGTCCCCGAATCAGCCCCAGCATTTT. This sequence encodes CASSLEGSPNQPQHF.

The chain is built from TRBV11-2 and TRBJ1-2, with a tentative D call TRBD1 (5 bases). Trimming cost V 6 bases and J 3 bases, with 14 bases left between them. Germline loops: CDR1 SGHAT, CDR2 FQNNGV. The CDR3 runs to 14 residues. The CDR3 nucleotides read TGTGCCAGCAGTCCCCGTGGGGGGTACTATGGCTACACCTTC. Amino acids: CASSPRGGYYGYTF.

V usage is TRBV27 and J usage is TRBJ2-3, with no clear D. Trimming cost V 8 bases and J 1 base, with 10 bases left between them. This CDR3 has 13 amino acids. Germline CDR1 MNHEY, CDR2 SMNVEV (reference sequence). The CDR3 here is CASCLEGTDTQYF. The CDR3 nucleotides read TGTGCCAGCTGCTTGGAAGGCACAGATACGCAGTATTTT.

CDR3 residues: CASSASPRGLGYTF. The CDR3 DNA sequence: TGTGCCAGCAGTGCCTCCCCCCGGGGGCTTGGCTACACCTTC. The chain combines TRBV2 with TRBJ1-2, with TRBD1 as a possible D gene (6 bases). V was pared by 4 bases and J by 7 bases, with 16 bases between. Germline V gene sequence: CDR1 SNHLY, CDR2 FYNNEI. This CDR3 region has 14 residues.

The chain joins TRBV10-1 to TRBJ2-7, with 7 bases fitting TRBD1. Losses at the gene ends were 4 bases for V and 2 bases for J; bases not matched to a gene: 5. The germline gives CDR1 WNHNN, CDR2 SYGVQD (reference sequence). This CDR3 contains 14 residues. The CDR3 DNA sequence: TGCGCCAGCAGTGGACAGGGAGTACCCTACGAGCAGTACTTC. Translation: CASSGQGVPYEQYF.

This clone occurred once. The genes are TRBV3-1 (or the pseudogene TRBV3-2) and TRBJ2-5; 13 nucleotides agree with TRBD2. V gave up 3 bases and J gave up 4 bases; unmatched junction bases: 2. The germline CDR1 and CDR2 sequences are LGHDT and YNNKEL (reference sequence). The CDR3 runs to 15 residues. CDR3 in DNA: TGTGCCAGCAGCCATTGGACTAGCGGGGGAGAGACCCAGTACTTC. Encoded protein: CASSHWTSGGETQYF.